The sequence of this T cell receptor (beta chain) was determined in a study of cytomegalovirus exposure and HLA in healthy donors. Study-wide findings and caveats: According to reports, the classifier identified cytomegalovirus status with high specificity and sensitivity. It was likely that a cluster of highly shared sequence variants was a sequencing artifact.

It was with 60 Vbeta and 13 Jbeta primers that the PCR ran. The data were produced by immunoSEQ multiplex PCR, yet TCRdb's version contains in-frame clones alone and is incomplete. The sample lists approximately 160,000 clones; roughly 79% were seen once. As to this clone: Its antigen is not known.

Per the germline V gene, CDR1 is SQVTM and CDR2 is ANQGSEA. CDR3 length: 11 amino acids. The V and J ends lost 5 bases and 9 bases respectively, with 14 bases between them. The chain is built from TRBV29-1 and TRBJ2-7; no reliable D call. The material sequenced was PBMCs. The sequence was obtained from a male donor in good health and CMV-seronegative. The CDR3 bases are TGCAGCGTTCACTACTACGAAGGGCAGTACTTC. Its translation is CSVHYYEGQYF.